The 24 T cell receptor beta chains below come from one sample, sequenced in a study of blood T cells in healthy people across ages. The second PCR ran about 6 to 12 cycles with a sample-barcoded 5' primer and J-beta primers. TCRdb ran MiXCR on the 5' RACE reads and lists one entry per CDR3 protein. The sample consists of 1.5 million or so distinct CDR3 sequences, about 45% of them appearing once. Input material: blood. The receptor set was obtained from a woman between 18 and 29 years old in good health.

This clonotype was observed a few times. The chain has TRBV4-1 and TRBJ2-7; D remains unclear. Between the trimmed V and J ends, which lost 1 base and 0 bases, there was a span of 16 bases. Germline V gives CDR1 MGHRA, CDR2 YSYEKL. The CDR3 sequence is 17 residues long. In nucleotides, the CDR3 is TGCGCCAGCAGCCAAGCCCAGGCAGAATCAACCTCCTACGAGCAGTACTTC. It yields the protein CASSQAQAESTSYEQYF.

This clonotype was recorded a few times. CDR3 region: CASSFGGDTVIYGYTF. The DNA for the CDR3 is TGTGCCAGCAGCTTTGGGGGGGACACCGTTATCTATGGCTACACCTTC. The V gene is TRBV5-6, the J gene TRBJ1-2; perhaps TRBD1 as D (6 bases). Germline V CDR1 and CDR2: SGHDT, YYEEEE. There are 16 residues in the CDR3. V was pared by 2 bases and J by 4 bases, with 18 bases between.

Turning to this clonotype: This could be a read error, since a much larger clone is one nucleotide away. The chain joins TRBV6-6 to TRBJ2-3; D possibly matches TRBD1 or TRBD2 (6 bases each). The CDR3 length is 15 residues. Germline V gives CDR1 MNHNY, CDR2 SVGAGI (reference sequence). This chain's CDR3 is CASSDLARRTDTQCF. In nucleotides, the CDR3 is TGTGCCAGCAGCGATCTAGCGCGAAGGACAGATACGCAGTGTTTT.

This clonotype was picked up a small number of times. The chain uses TRBV20-1 and TRBJ2-1; 11 bases are shared with TRBD2. Trimming took 5 bases from V and 4 from J; bases not matched to a gene: 10. The CDR3 sequence is 16 residues long. Per germline, CDR1 DFQATT and CDR2 SNEGSKA (reference sequence). The CDR3 here is CSAVATSGANYNEQFF. CDR3 coding DNA: TGCAGTGCTGTCGCGACTAGCGGGGCAAATTACAATGAGCAGTTCTTC.

There are a few counts of this clonotype. This sequence joins TRBV12-3 or TRBV12-4 and TRBJ2-7, with D perhaps matching TRBD2 (6 bases). Between the trimmed V and J ends, which lost 7 bases and 0 bases, there was a span of 13 bases. The CDR3 consists of 14 residues. The CDR3 protein is CASTASVSSYEQYF. DNA of the CDR3: TGTGCCAGCACCGCTAGCGTGAGCTCCTACGAGCAGTACTTC.

This clonotype showed up many times. A junction end diverges from the germline sequence, so it may reflect a read error. The chain recombines TRBV3-1 with TRBJ1-2; tentatively, D is TRBD1 (6 bases). Per germline, CDR1 LGHDT and CDR2 YNNKEL (reference sequence). The CDR3 runs to 11 residues. The DNA of the CDR3 is TGCGCCAGCAGCCAAGGGGGTGGCTACACCTTC. Translation gives CASSQGGGYTF.

This clonotype was picked up a small number of times. The chain uses TRBV12-3 or TRBV12-4 and TRBJ2-3, with 7 bases that match TRBD1. CDR3 length: 15 amino acids. J lost 6 bases, V lost 5 bases, and 11 bases had no gene match. CDR3 coding DNA: TGTGCCAGCAGTCAGACCACAGGGGTGCGGGATACGCAGTATTTT. Protein sequence: CASSQTTGVRDTQYF.

The genes are TRBV7-2 and TRBJ1-4, with no clear D. The germline CDR1 and CDR2 sequences are SGHTA and FQGNSA. Trimming took 3 bases from V and 8 from J, leaving 10 bases between them. The CDR3 consists of 13 residues. CDR3 coding DNA: TGTGCCAGCAGCTTCCAGGTGGGGGAAAAACTGTTTTTT. Its protein is CASSFQVGEKLFF.

V is TRBV7-2 and J is TRBJ1-2; 8 nucleotides agree with TRBD1. V lost 4 bases, J lost 4 bases, and 5 bases stayed unmatched. Germline assignment: CDR1 SGHTA and CDR2 FQGNSA. CDR3 size: 14 residues. The CDR3 reads CASSSLGQGYGYTF. As DNA, the CDR3 is TGTGCCAGCAGCTCCTTAGGACAGGGCTATGGCTACACCTTC.

The chain combines TRBV4-2 with TRBJ1-5; D not certain. CDR1 LGHNA and CDR2 YNFKEQ come from the germline V gene. V was shortened by 4 bases and J by 6 bases, with 19 bases between the two germline ends. This CDR3 is 16 amino acids long. In nucleotides, the CDR3 is TGTGCCAGCAGCCTCAACTTGGATGTGGGAAGTCAGCCCCAGCATTTT. Protein: CASSLNLDVGSQPQHF.

The chain is built from TRBV27 and TRBJ2-3; 10 bases match TRBD1. This CDR3 is built from 15 residues. Germline V CDR1 and CDR2: MNHEY, SMNVEV (reference sequence). The ends lost 7 bases at V and 2 bases at J; junction bases unmatched: 6. The CDR3 loop reads CASTKDRGDTDTQYF. The CDR3 nucleotides read TGTGCCAGCACTAAGGACAGGGGGGACACAGATACGCAGTATTTT.

The chain is built from TRBV29-1 and TRBJ1-2; 8 bases line up with TRBD1. This CDR3 has 13 amino acids. Germline assignment: CDR1 SQVTM and CDR2 ANQGSEA. V lost 5 bases to trimming and J lost 3 bases; unmatched junction nucleotides: 5. CDR3 sequence (DNA): TGCAGCGTTACAGGGGGGCATGACTATGGCTACACCTTC. Translated: CSVTGGHDYGYTF.

The CDR3 DNA reads TGCAGCGTTGGAGCCTCAACCTATGGCTACACCTTC. It yields the protein CSVGASTYGYTF. The chain employs TRBV29-1 and TRBJ1-2, with D uncertain. The V end lost 4 bases, the J end lost 4 bases, and 10 bases lay between the germline ends. Germline V gives CDR1 SQVTM, CDR2 ANQGSEA. This CDR3 comprises 12 residues.

About this clonotype: This may arise from a read error, as a much more abundant clone is one base away. The J gene is TRBJ2-1, the V gene TRBV6-2 or TRBV6-3, with 10 bases identical to TRBD1. The V gene's germline CDR1 is MNHEY and CDR2 SVGEGT. The CDR3 spans 15 residues. The CDR3 region is CASSLETGGYNKQFF. For the CDR3, the DNA is TGTGCCAGCAGTTTGGAGACAGGGGGCTACAATAAGCAGTTCTTC.

This chain links TRBV5-1 with TRBJ2-5; D call uncertain. Germline CDR1 reads SGHRS; CDR2 reads YFSETQ. V was trimmed by 4 bases and J by 2 bases, leaving 9 bases between them. The CDR3 contains 13 residues. CDR3 in amino acids: CASSLLDQETQYF. The CDR3 coding sequence is TGCGCCAGCAGCCTTTTGGATCAAGAGACCCAGTACTTC.

This chain uses TRBV27 with TRBJ2-1; TRBD2 matches at 16 bases. In germline, CDR1 is MNHEY, CDR2 SMNVEV (reference sequence). The CDR3 spans 16 residues. The junction had 7 bases not matched to a gene; V was cut back by 5 bases and J by 9 bases. The CDR3 DNA is TGTGCCAGCAGTCCCGGGACTAGCGGGGGGGCCGGTGAGCAGTTCTTC. Its translation is CASSPGTSGGAGEQFF.

CDR3 DNA sequence: TGCAGCGTTGTCAGAGGAGAGCAGTTCTTC. As protein: CSVVRGEQFF. The V call is TRBV29-1, the J call TRBJ2-1; D unresolved. V lost 4 bases and J lost 10, with 8 bases in between. Germline V lookup: CDR1 SQVTM, CDR2 ANQGSEA. The CDR3 sequence is 10 residues long.

The chain carries TRBV29-1 and TRBJ1-1, with D perhaps TRBD1 (6 bases). Looked up from germline, CDR1 is SQVTM and CDR2 is ANQGSEA. The CDR3 is 12 residues long. V dropped 7 bases and J dropped 0 bases, with 9 bases sitting between them. The CDR3 DNA is TGCAGCGGGGGACACGTGAACACTGAAGCTTTCTTT. This sequence encodes CSGGHVNTEAFF.

V is TRBV2 and J is TRBJ2-1; 9 bases fit TRBD1. The germline V gene encodes CDR1 SNHLY and CDR2 FYNNEI. The CDR3 has 15 residues. The V and J ends lost 6 bases and 8 bases, in that order; junction bases with no gene match: 11. CDR3 DNA sequence: TGTGCCAGCAGAACAACCGGGACAGGGTTTCATGAGCAGTTCTTC. This sequence encodes CASRTTGTGFHEQFF. Looking up the rest from reference TRBV2 and TRBJ2-1 gives the full variable domain: EPEVTQTPSHQVTQMGQEVILRCVPISNHLYFYWYRQILGQKVEFLVSFYNNEISEKSEIFDDQFSVERPDGSNFTLKIRSTKLEDSAMYFCASRTTGTGFHEQFFGPGTRLTVL.

This chain uses TRBV7-2 with TRBJ1-1; 7 bases fit TRBD1. This CDR3 comprises 15 residues. The V gene's germline CDR1 is SGHTA and CDR2 FQGNSA. J gave up 5 bases and V 3 bases, and 9 bases lay outside the gene matches. The CDR3 spells CASSFGGQGVTEAFF. The CDR3 coding sequence is TGTGCCAGCAGCTTTGGGGGCCAGGGGGTAACTGAAGCTTTCTTT.

The J gene is TRBJ1-2, the V gene TRBV7-2, with TRBD1 matching 10 bases. Germline V gives CDR1 SGHTA, CDR2 FQGNSA. Unmatched junction bases numbered 1, after V lost 0 bases and J lost 6 bases. The CDR3 spans 14 residues. In nucleotides, the CDR3 is TGTGCCAGCAGCTTAGCGGACAGGGGGAATGGCTACACCTTC. Encoded protein: CASSLADRGNGYTF.

The CDR3 reads CSEAKSTEAFF. CDR3 in DNA: TGCAGTGAAGCGAAGAGCACTGAAGCTTTCTTT. The V call is TRBV20-1, the J call TRBJ1-1; no clear D gene. This CDR3 region has 11 residues. V lost 7 bases and J lost 4, with 10 bases in between. CDR1 is DFQATT and CDR2 is SNEGSKA in the germline V gene (reference sequence).

The CDR3 bases are TGCAGTGCTATTCGGGTCATCGACACTGAAGCTTTCTTT. Encoded protein: CSAIRVIDTEAFF. V gene TRBV20-1 combines with J gene TRBJ1-1; D is uncertain. The CDR3 has 13 amino acids. From germline, CDR1 is DFQATT and CDR2 SNEGSKA (reference sequence). With 4 bases removed from V and 3 bases from J, the gap between germline ends came to 12 bases.

This clonotype appeared a few times. The J gene is TRBJ2-1, the V gene TRBV7-6, with D possibly being TRBD2 (5 bases). The CDR3 has 12 amino acids. The germline CDR1 and CDR2 sequences are SGHVS and FNYEAQ. V gave up 1 base and J gave up 13 bases, with 11 bases separating them. The CDR3 reads CASSLGGQVQFF. CDR3 DNA sequence: TGTGCCAGCAGCTTAGGAGGGCAGGTACAGTTCTTC.